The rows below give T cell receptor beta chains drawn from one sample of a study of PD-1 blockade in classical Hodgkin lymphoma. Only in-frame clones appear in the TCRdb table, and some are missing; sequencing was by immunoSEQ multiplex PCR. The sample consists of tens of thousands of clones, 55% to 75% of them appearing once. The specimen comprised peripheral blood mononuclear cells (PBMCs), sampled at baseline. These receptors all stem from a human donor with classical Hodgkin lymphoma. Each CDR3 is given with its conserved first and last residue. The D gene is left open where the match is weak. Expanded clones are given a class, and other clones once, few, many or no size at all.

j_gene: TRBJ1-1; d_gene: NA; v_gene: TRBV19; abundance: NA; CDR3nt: TGTGCCAGTAGTTCCGGCCGGACTGAAGCTTTCTTT; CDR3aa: CASSSGRTEAFF
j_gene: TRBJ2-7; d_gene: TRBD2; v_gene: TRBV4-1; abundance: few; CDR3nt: TGCGCCAGCAGCCAGTGGACTAGCGGGCCTTACGAGCAGTACTTC; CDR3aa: CASSQWTSGPYEQYF
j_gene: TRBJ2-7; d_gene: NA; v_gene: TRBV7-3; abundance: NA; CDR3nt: TGTGCCCGATATACCCCAGGCACACTCTACTACGAGCAGTACTTC; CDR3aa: CARYTPGTLYYEQYF
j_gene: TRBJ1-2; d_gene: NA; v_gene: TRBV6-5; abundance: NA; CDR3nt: TGTGCCAGCAGTCTCACGGACTCTAACTATGGCTACACCTTC; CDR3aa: CASSLTDSNYGYTF
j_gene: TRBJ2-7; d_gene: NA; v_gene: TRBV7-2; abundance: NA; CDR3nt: TGTGCCAGCAGCTTAGCCCCTGTTGGGTCCAGCTCCTACGAGCAGTACTTC; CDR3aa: CASSLAPVGSSSYEQYF
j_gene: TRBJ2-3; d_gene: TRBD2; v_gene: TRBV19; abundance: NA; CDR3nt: TGTGCCAGTTCGCTAGCGGGGGGCCCTGATACGCAGTATTTT; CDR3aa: CASSLAGGPDTQYF
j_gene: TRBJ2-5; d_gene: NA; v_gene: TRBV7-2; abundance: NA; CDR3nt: TGTGCCAGCAGCTTAGGATGGGGGGCGAACCAAGAGACCCAGTACTTC; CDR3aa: CASSLGWGANQETQYF
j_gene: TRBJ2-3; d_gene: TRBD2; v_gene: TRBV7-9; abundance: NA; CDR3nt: TGTGCCAGCAGCCCGCAAGCGGGAGGGTCCCCTAGCACAGATACGCAGTATTTT; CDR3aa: CASSPQAGGSPSTDTQYF
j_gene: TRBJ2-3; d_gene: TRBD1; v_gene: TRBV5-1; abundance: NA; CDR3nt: TGCGCCAGCAGCTCAAACGGACAGGGTCGCACAGATACGCAGTATTTT; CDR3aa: CASSSNGQGRTDTQYF
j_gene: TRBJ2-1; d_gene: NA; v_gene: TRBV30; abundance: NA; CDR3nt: TGTGCCTGGAGTGTTTTCAGGGCGGACGAGCAGTTCTTC; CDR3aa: CAWSVFRADEQFF
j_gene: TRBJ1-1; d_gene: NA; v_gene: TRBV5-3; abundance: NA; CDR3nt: TGTGCCAGAAGCCCCCGGGATGGAGGAACTGAAGCTTTCTTT; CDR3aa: CARSPRDGGTEAFF
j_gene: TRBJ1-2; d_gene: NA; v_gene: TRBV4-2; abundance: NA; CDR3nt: TGTGCCAGCAGCCAAAGGAGGGACCGGGTGCTAAGTGACTACACCTTC; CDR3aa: CASSQRRDRVLSDYTF
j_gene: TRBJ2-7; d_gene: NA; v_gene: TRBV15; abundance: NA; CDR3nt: TGTGCCACCAGCACGACAGGAGGGGCCTACGAGCAGTACTTC; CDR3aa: CATSTTGGAYEQYF
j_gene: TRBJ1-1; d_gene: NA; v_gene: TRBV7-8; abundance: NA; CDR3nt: TGTGCCAGCAGCTTAAAACGGGGTGTCCAGGGTGGGAACACTGAAGCTTTCTTT; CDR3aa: CASSLKRGVQGGNTEAFF
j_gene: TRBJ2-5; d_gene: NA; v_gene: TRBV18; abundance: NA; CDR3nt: TGTGCCAGCTCGGTCTTATCGGAGACCCAGTACTTC; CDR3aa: CASSVLSETQYF
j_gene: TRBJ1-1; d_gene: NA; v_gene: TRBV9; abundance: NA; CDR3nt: TGTGCCAGCAGGAGGTTGGGAACTGAAGCTTTCTTT; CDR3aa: CASRRLGTEAFF
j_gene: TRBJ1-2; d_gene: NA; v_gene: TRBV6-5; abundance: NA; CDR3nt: TGTGCCAGCAGTGGCAGAGTGAACTATGGCTACACCTTC; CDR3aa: CASSGRVNYGYTF
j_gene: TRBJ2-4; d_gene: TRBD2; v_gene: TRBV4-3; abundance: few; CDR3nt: TGCGCCAGCGGGACTAGTATACTAGCCAAAAACATTCAGTACTTC; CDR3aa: CASGTSILAKNIQYF
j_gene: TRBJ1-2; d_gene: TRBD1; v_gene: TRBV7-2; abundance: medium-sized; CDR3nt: TGTGCCAGCAGCTTAGGACAGGGGGCAACTAACTATGGCTACACCTTC; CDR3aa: CASSLGQGATNYGYTF
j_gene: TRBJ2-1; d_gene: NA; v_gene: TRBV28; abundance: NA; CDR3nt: TGTGCCAGCAGTTTATTAAGCGACGGGAAGCAACATGAGCAGTTCTTC; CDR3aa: CASSLLSDGKQHEQFF
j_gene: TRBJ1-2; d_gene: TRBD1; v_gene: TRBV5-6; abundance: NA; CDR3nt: TGTGCCAGCAGCTTGGCCGGGACAGGGTATGAGGGCTACACCTTC; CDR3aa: CASSLAGTGYEGYTF
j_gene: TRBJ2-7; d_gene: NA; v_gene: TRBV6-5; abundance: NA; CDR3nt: TGTGCCAGCAGTCCCCGGTGGGAGCAGTACTTC; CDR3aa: CASSPRWEQYF
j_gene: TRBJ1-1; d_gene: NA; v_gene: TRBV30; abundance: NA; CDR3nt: TGTGCCTGGGAGGACGGACTTGAAGCTTTCTTT; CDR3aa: CAWEDGLEAFF
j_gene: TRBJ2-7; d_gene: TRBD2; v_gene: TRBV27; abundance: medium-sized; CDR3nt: TGTGCCAGCAGTTTTTCGGGGGAGGGCCAGTACGAGCAGTACTTC; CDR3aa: CASSFSGEGQYEQYF
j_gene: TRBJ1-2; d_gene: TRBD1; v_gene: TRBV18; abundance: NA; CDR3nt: TGTGCCAGCTCCCTCGACAGGGTCGGTGGCTACACCTTC; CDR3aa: CASSLDRVGGYTF
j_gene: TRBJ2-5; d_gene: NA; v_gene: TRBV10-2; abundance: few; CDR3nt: TGCGCCACTGCGACAGCCCAAGAGACCCAGTACTTC; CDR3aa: CATATAQETQYF
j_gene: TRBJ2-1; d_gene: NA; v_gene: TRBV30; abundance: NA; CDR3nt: TGTGCCTGGATCCTGTACGGCGGTGAGCAGTTCTTC; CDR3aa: CAWILYGGEQFF
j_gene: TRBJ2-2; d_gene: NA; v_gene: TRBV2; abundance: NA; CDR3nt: TGTGCCAGCACTGTCGCGGTAAACACCGGGGAGCTGTTTTTT; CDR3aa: CASTVAVNTGELFF
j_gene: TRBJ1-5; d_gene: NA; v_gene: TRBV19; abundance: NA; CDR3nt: TGTGCCAGTAGCTTCAGGTACGACAACAGGATAAGTGGGGGTTATGGCAATCAGCCCCAGCATTTT; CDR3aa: CASSFRYDNRISGGYGNQPQHF
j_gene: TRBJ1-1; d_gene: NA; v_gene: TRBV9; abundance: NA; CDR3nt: TGTGCCAGCAGCGTATCTTCAGGGGAGCAGGGCACTGAAGCTTTCTTT; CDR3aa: CASSVSSGEQGTEAFF
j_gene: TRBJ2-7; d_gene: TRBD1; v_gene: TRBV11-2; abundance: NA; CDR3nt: TGTGCCAGCAGCTCCGGGACAGGGGGCTTCGAGCAGTACTTC; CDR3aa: CASSSGTGGFEQYF
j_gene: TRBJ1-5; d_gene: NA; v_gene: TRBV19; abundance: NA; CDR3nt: TGTGCCAGTAGTATCAGGACTTATAATCAGCCCCAGCATTTT; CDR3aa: CASSIRTYNQPQHF
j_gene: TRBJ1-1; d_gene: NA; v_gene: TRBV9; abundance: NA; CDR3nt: TGTGCCAGCAGCCCCCAGGGTCAGGGCGGAGATACTGAAGCTTTCTTT; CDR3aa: CASSPQGQGGDTEAFF
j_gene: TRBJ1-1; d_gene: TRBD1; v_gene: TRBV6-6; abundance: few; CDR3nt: TGTGCCAGCAGTTATTTGGCAGGGGGAAACACTGAAGCTTTCTTT; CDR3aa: CASSYLAGGNTEAFF
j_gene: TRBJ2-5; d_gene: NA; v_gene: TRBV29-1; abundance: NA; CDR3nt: TGCAGCGGGGGCCAAAGGGGGACCCAGTACTTC; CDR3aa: CSGGQRGTQYF
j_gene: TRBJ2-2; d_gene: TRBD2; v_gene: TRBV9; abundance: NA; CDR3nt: TGTGCCAGCAGCGCACTTCTAGCGGGACGTCACCGGGAGCTGTTTTTT; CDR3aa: CASSALLAGRHRELFF
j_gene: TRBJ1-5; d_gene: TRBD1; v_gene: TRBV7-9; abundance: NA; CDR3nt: TGTGCCAGCAGCTTAGGACAGGGGAAAATCCGGCAGCCCCAGCATTTT; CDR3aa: CASSLGQGKIRQPQHF
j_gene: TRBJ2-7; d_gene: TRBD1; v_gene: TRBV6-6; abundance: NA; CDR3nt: TGTGCCAGCAGTTTATTAACAGACAGGGTACCGTACGAGCAGTACTTC; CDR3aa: CASSLLTDRVPYEQYF
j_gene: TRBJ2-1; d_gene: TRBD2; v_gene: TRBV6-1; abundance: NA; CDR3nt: TGTGCCAGCACCATTACTAGCGGGAGTTACAATGAGCAGTTCTTC; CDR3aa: CASTITSGSYNEQFF
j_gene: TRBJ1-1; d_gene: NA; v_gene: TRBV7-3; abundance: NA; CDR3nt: TGTGCCAGCAGCTTAGTGGGAGGGGGCACTGAAGCTTTCTTT; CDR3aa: CASSLVGGGTEAFF
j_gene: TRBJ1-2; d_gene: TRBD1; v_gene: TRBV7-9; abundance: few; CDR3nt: TGTGCCAGCAGCTTAGGACAGGGGGATGGCTACACCTTC; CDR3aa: CASSLGQGDGYTF
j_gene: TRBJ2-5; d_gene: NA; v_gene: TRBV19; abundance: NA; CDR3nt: TGTGCCAGTAGTCCCCCCGGGGAGACCCAGTACTTC; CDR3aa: CASSPPGETQYF
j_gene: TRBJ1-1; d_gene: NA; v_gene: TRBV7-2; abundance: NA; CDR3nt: TGTGCCAGCAGCTTAGAGCTAGGCTCTGAAGCTTTCTTT; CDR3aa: CASSLELGSEAFF
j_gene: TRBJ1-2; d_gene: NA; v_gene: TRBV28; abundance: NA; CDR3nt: TGTGCCAGCAGTCCACCGGGGGGCTACACCTTC; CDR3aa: CASSPPGGYTF
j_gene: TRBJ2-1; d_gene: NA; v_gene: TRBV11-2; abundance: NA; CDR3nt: TGTGCCAGCAGCTTACTGAGGGGGTGGCAGTTCTTC; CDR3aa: CASSLLRGWQFF
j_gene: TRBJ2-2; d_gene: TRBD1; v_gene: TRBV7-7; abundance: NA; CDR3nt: TGTGCCAGCAGCTTAAGAAAGACAGGGGTGACCGGGGAGCTGTTTTTT; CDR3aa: CASSLRKTGVTGELFF